The 23 T cell receptor beta chains listed next were all sequenced from one sample in a study of Tregs in tolerant kidney transplant recipients. Sequencing was performed with immunoSEQ multiplex PCR; in TCRdb, only in-frame clones are kept and a portion is missing. Here the sample spans roughly 250,000 clones, about 80% being singletons. The sequencing sample was made of CD4+ T cells from blood. The receptor source for this set is a human donor in good health.

This clone was detected only once. The chain has TRBV5-1 and TRBJ2-7; D ambiguous. Trimming cost V 4 bases and J 2 bases, with 13 bases left between them. This CDR3 is built from 14 residues. CDR1 is SGHRS, CDR2 YFSETQ, per germline. In nucleotides, the CDR3 is TGCGCCAGCAGCGCGGACCGAAAGACCTACGAGCAGTACTTC. It yields the protein CASSADRKTYEQYF.

V usage is TRBV11-2 and J usage is TRBJ1-1; D gene unclear. Germline assignment: CDR1 SGHAT and CDR2 FQNNGV. Trimming took off 4 bases at V and 4 bases at J, with 13 bases between the two ends. The CDR3 sequence is 14 residues long. Written as DNA, the CDR3 is TGTGCCAGCAGCTCCTTCCTTGGCGGCACTGAAGCTTTCTTT. Translation: CASSSFLGGTEAFF.

This rearrangement joins TRBV7-9 to TRBJ2-5; D gene unclear. The J call may be incorrect, as the DNA end agrees better with TRBJ2-7. The CDR3 runs to 13 residues. Germline lookup yields CDR1 SEHNR and CDR2 FQNEAQ (reference sequence). The CDR3, as DNA: TGTGCCAGCAGTTTTACTGCATCCTACGAGCAGTACTTC. Translated, it gives CASSFTASYEQYF.

The chain is built from TRBV28 and TRBJ1-4, with unresolved D. V gave up 4 bases and J gave up 11 bases, with 20 bases separating them. Germline V gene sequence: CDR1 MDHEN, CDR2 SYDVKM. The CDR3 has 15 residues. The CDR3 region is CASSSFRVMKSKLFF. DNA of the CDR3: TGTGCCAGCAGTTCATTTAGGGTTATGAAGTCGAAACTGTTTTTT.

The chain uses TRBV10-1 and TRBJ1-4, with 7 bases matching TRBD1. V lost 10 bases to trimming and J lost 13 bases; unmatched junction nucleotides: 6. The V gene's germline CDR1 is WNHNN and CDR2 SYGVQD (reference sequence). CDR3 length: 10 residues. The CDR3 protein is CATTRQGLFF. The CDR3 region has the DNA TGCGCCACCACGAGACAGGGACTGTTTTTT.

This clone was detected a few times. This chain joins TRBV2 and TRBJ1-1, with 7 bases aligning to TRBD1. Germline CDR1 reads SNHLY; CDR2 reads FYNNEI. This CDR3 comprises 14 residues. Trimming cost V 5 bases and J 1 base; bases outside gene matches: 4. This CDR3 is CASSRQGGNTEAFF. CDR3 in DNA: TGTGCCAGCAGTAGACAGGGAGGGAACACTGAAGCTTTCTTT.

The V gene is TRBV19, the J gene TRBJ1-3, with unresolved D. CDR3 length: 14 residues. The V gene lost 7 bases and the J gene lost 2 bases, with 12 bases spanning the gap. CDR1 LNHDA and CDR2 SQIVND come from the germline V gene (reference sequence). CDR3 coding DNA: TGTGCCAGTACAATCGGGGTAACTGGAAACACCATATATTTT. It translates to CASTIGVTGNTIYF. Using reference TRBV19 and TRBJ1-3 for the parts outside the CDR3, the full variable domain is DGGITQSPKYLFRKEGQNVTLSCEQNLNHDAMYWYRQDPGQGLRLIYYSQIVNDFQKGDIAEGYSVSREKKESFPLTVTSAQKNPTAFYLCASTIGVTGNTIYFGEGSWLTVV.

This clone was seen only a few times. V usage is TRBV27 and J usage is TRBJ1-5, with a tentative D call TRBD1 (6 bases). V gave up 5 bases and J gave up 7 bases, with 12 bases separating them. The CDR3 extends over 13 amino acids. Germline values: CDR1 MNHEY, CDR2 SMNVEV (reference sequence). DNA of the CDR3: TGTGCCAGCAGTCCCCCGGGGGGCCAGCCCCAGCATTTT. Amino acid sequence: CASSPPGGQPQHF.

The gene calls are TRBV7-3 and TRBJ2-5; TRBD2 matches at 15 bases. Per germline, CDR1 SGHTA and CDR2 FQGTGA. V dropped 5 bases and J dropped 4; count of bases not matched to a gene: 8. The CDR3 extends over 17 amino acids. The CDR3 loop reads CASSRGLAGGPGETQYF. For the CDR3, the DNA is TGTGCCAGCAGCCGCGGACTAGCGGGGGGGCCTGGAGAGACCCAGTACTTC. Variable domain in full (rest from reference TRBV7-3 and TRBJ2-5): GAGVSQTPSNKVTEKGKYVELRCDPISGHTALYWYRQSLGQGPEFLIYFQGTGAADDSGLPNDRFFAVRPEGSVSTLKIQRTERGDSAVYLCASSRGLAGGPGETQYFGPGTRLLVL.

The rearrangement uses TRBV10-1 and TRBJ1-6; D unclear. Germline V gene data show CDR1 as WNHNN and CDR2 as SYGVQD (reference sequence). V gave up 4 bases and J gave up 0 bases, with 1 base separating them. The CDR3 runs 13 residues. The CDR3 DNA sequence: TGCGCCAGCAGTGTCTCCTATAATTCACCCCTCCACTTT. This sequence encodes CASSVSYNSPLHF.

The gene calls are TRBV5-1 and TRBJ2-7; maybe TRBD2 (6 bases). This CDR3 spans 17 amino acids. The V and J ends lost 1 base and 1 base respectively, with 18 bases between them. Looked up from germline, CDR1 is SGHRS and CDR2 is YFSETQ. The CDR3 nucleotides read TGCGCCAGCAGCTTGTGGGGACTTACGGCGGCTTCCTACGAGCAGTACTTC. Encoded protein: CASSLWGLTAASYEQYF.

The CDR3 protein is CASSTDRGRNQPQHF. DNA for the CDR3: TGTGCCAGTAGTACGGACAGGGGGCGAAATCAGCCCCAGCATTTT. The genes are TRBV19 and TRBJ1-5, with 11 bases lining up with TRBD1. The CDR3 length is 15 residues. Germline V lookup: CDR1 LNHDA, CDR2 SQIVND (reference sequence). Trimming took 4 bases from V and 4 from J; bases not matched to a gene: 3.

V usage is TRBV5-8 and J usage is TRBJ2-5; 9 positions agree with TRBD1. Germline values: CDR1 SGHTS, CDR2 YDEGEE. The V and J ends lost 5 bases and 5 bases, in that order; junction bases with no gene match: 7. The CDR3 has 14 residues. The CDR3 reads CASSRNRGRETQYF. For the CDR3, the DNA is TGTGCCAGCAGTCGTAACAGGGGGCGCGAGACCCAGTACTTC.

The chain combines TRBV27 with TRBJ1-6; no firm D call. V was shortened by 5 bases and J by 4 bases, with 15 bases between the two germline ends. The germline V gene has CDR1 MNHEY and CDR2 SMNVEV (reference sequence). The CDR3 consists of 16 residues. The CDR3 DNA reads as TGTGCCAGCAGTATCGACCGAAATCTTTATAATTCACCCCTCCACTTT. It is translated as CASSIDRNLYNSPLHF.

Points on this clone: This sample includes further DNA sequences coding for the same CDR3. The J gene is TRBJ2-7, the V gene TRBV5-1; D is unresolved. V was cut by 0 bases and J by 0 bases, with 10 bases left in between. CDR3 length equals 15 residues. Germline assignment: CDR1 SGHRS and CDR2 YFSETQ. CDR3 loop: CASSLGATGSYEQYF. As DNA, the CDR3 is TGCGCCAGCAGCTTGGGAGCGACCGGCTCCTACGAGCAGTACTTC.

The CDR3 loop is CASSYINPNSPLHF. The DNA for the CDR3 is TGTGCCAGCAGTTACATCAATCCCAATTCACCCCTCCACTTT. The rearrangement links TRBV6-5 to TRBJ1-6; D gene uncertain. The CDR3 runs 14 residues. Between the trimmed V and J ends, which lost 2 bases and 7 bases, there was a span of 9 bases. From germline, CDR1 is MNHEY and CDR2 SVGAGI.

The rearrangement joins TRBV29-1 to TRBJ2-1, with TRBD2 matching over 14 bases. Germline V gene sequence: CDR1 SQVTM, CDR2 ANQGSEA. CDR3 length: 16 amino acids. The trim removed 5 bases at V and 7 bases at J, leaving 10 bases unmatched. CDR3 amino acids: CSVSVGLAGVGNEQFF. CDR3 sequence (DNA): TGCAGCGTTAGTGTGGGACTAGCGGGAGTAGGAAATGAGCAGTTCTTC.

The chain links TRBV30 to TRBJ1-2; D call uncertain. V dropped 1 base and J dropped 8 bases, with 5 bases sitting between them. Germline V gives CDR1 GTSNPN, CDR2 SVGIG (reference sequence). The CDR3 runs 10 residues. This CDR3 is CAWSGLGYTF. CDR3 nucleotide sequence: TGTGCCTGGAGTGGTTTGGGCTACACCTTC.

V usage is TRBV5-1 and J usage is TRBJ2-1; 7 positions agree with TRBD1. The V segment lost 0 bases and the J segment 8 bases; nucleotides outside the gene matches: 5. CDR1 and CDR2 (germline): SGHRS, YFSETQ. The CDR3 runs 14 residues. The CDR3 DNA reads as TGCGCCAGCAGCTTGGGACAGGGAGTCGATGAGCAGTTCTTC. Its translation: CASSLGQGVDEQFF.

The chain recombines TRBV5-8 with TRBJ1-2; 8 bases align to TRBD1. The CDR3 runs to 15 residues. J was trimmed by 4 bases and V by 6 bases; bases with no gene match: 11. CDR1 is SGHTS, CDR2 YDEGEE, per germline. CDR3 sequence (DNA): TGTGCCAGCAACCCCGGACAGGGCTGGATCTATGGCTACACCTTC. Translating gives CASNPGQGWIYGYTF.

V usage is TRBV11-2 and J usage is TRBJ1-3, with D maybe TRBD1 (6 bases). The CDR3 runs to 14 residues. Germline loops: CDR1 SGHAT, CDR2 FQNNGV. V was cut by 7 bases and J by 2 bases, with 12 bases left in between. This CDR3 reads CASTDRTTGNTIYF. CDR3 sequence (DNA): TGTGCCAGCACCGACAGGACCACTGGAAACACCATATATTTT. The complete variable domain, with remaining parts taken from reference TRBV11-2 and TRBJ1-3, reads EAGVAQSPRYKIIEKRQSVAFWCNPISGHATLYWYQQILGQGPKLLIQFQNNGVVDDSQLPKDRFSAERLKGVDSTLKIQPAKLEDSAVYLCASTDRTTGNTIYFGEGSWLTVV.

V usage is TRBV7-3 and J usage is TRBJ2-1, with TRBD2 matching 10 bases. The CDR3 has 14 residues. Unmatched junction bases numbered 8, after V lost 8 bases and J lost 7 bases. In germline, CDR1 is SGHTA, CDR2 FQGTGA. The CDR3 DNA sequence: TGTGCCAGCCCAAGGCCTAGCGGGGGTAATGAGCAGTTCTTC. It translates to CASPRPSGGNEQFF. Full variable domain (missing parts from reference TRBV7-3 and TRBJ2-1): GAGVSQTPSNKVTEKGKYVELRCDPISGHTALYWYRQSLGQGPEFLIYFQGTGAADDSGLPNDRFFAVRPEGSVSTLKIQRTERGDSAVYLCASPRPSGGNEQFFGPGTRLTVL.

J is TRBJ2-3 and V is TRBV6-5; 7 nucleotides align to TRBD1. V was clipped by 5 bases and J by 1 base; unmatched bases: 6. The CDR3 spans 15 residues. The germline V gene has CDR1 MNHEY and CDR2 SVGAGI. The CDR3 protein is CASSVQGIGTDTQYF. DNA of the CDR3: TGTGCCAGCAGTGTACAGGGGATAGGCACAGATACGCAGTATTTT.